This TCR beta chain was sequenced for a study of technical replicates of blood from a handful of donors. Using immunoSEQ multiplex PCR, the repertoire was profiled, and TCRdb retains in-frame clones only, with some absent. The table has 84,000 or so clones, roughly 94% seen once. The TCR was taken from a human donor in good health. The specimen was T cells isolated from PBMCs.

This CDR3 reads CASTKVNTGELFF. In nucleotides, the CDR3 is TGTGCCAGCACTAAAGTAAACACCGGGGAGCTGTTTTTT. This chain links TRBV19 with TRBJ2-2, with D unclear. Germline V gene lookup returns CDR1 LNHDA and CDR2 SQIVND (reference sequence). V lost 9 bases, J lost 2 bases, and 10 bases lay in between. The CDR3 is 13 residues long.